The rows below give T cell receptor beta chains drawn from one sample of a study of blood T cells in healthy people across ages. TCRdb fed the 5' RACE reads into MiXCR, producing one record per CDR3 protein. The table records under 2,000,000 distinct CDR3 sequences, just under 50% of them present only once. Sequenced sample: blood. All receptors derive from a woman in her forties in good health. Both conserved end residues are part of each CDR3.

length	V	J	CDR3
16	TRBV28	TRBJ2-3	CASSEEWDTFTDTQYF
11	TRBV20-1	TRBJ2-5	CSARLGETQYF
14	TRBV19	TRBJ2-1	CASSTRTVGDEQFF
13	TRBV12-3/TRBV12-4	TRBJ1-2	CASTRGGSEGYTF
15	TRBV6-1	TRBJ2-5	CASSYSEGQSETQYF
15	TRBV20-1	TRBJ2-3	CSAVLAGKSPDTQYF
13	TRBV3-1	TRBJ2-4	CASSRPGTHVQYF
14	TRBV28	TRBJ1-6	CASSSETGNSPLHF
17	TRBV7-8	TRBJ2-6	CASSLGGTGGGANVLTF
14	TRBV27	-	CASSVLSGQETQYF
16	TRBV7-2	TRBJ2-3	CASSLGRLGGTDTQYF
18	TRBV3-1	TRBJ1-6	CASSQDPVTDLYNSPLHF
15	TRBV6-5	TRBJ1-2	CASSYGAGGIYGYTF
15	TRBV28	TRBJ2-7	CASSGVDRRSYEQYF
14	TRBV6-6	TRBJ1-4	CASSSQWNIEKLFF
21	TRBV6-5	TRBJ1-5	CASSYPPGQGASLNSNQPQHF
17	TRBV20-1	TRBJ1-2	CSARAPLGQGRDYGYTF
16	TRBV27	-	CASSRLAGGLSYEQYF
16	TRBV4-3	TRBJ2-3	CASSQYGRASTDTQYF
14	TRBV4-3	TRBJ2-5	CASSQREKQEAQYF
13	TRBV5-6	TRBJ2-5	CASRSDRGETQYF
16	TRBV13	TRBJ2-1	CASSPRGTGFNNEQFF
14	TRBV2	TRBJ2-3	CASSEARPTDTQYF
14	TRBV2	TRBJ2-3	CASRDTSNSDTQYF
15	TRBV5-4	TRBJ2-7	CASSSRPGGGEAQYF
17	TRBV12-3/TRBV12-4	TRBJ2-6	CASSFQTGGTGANVLTF
15	TRBV6-2/TRBV6-3	TRBJ2-7	CAGRYGLGQYYEQYF
14	TRBV21-1	TRBJ2-7	CASSKVGNTDEQYF
15	TRBV20-1	TRBJ1-6	CSAGGQVQKGSPLHF
15	TRBV4-2	TRBJ2-1	CASSQTGTGTHEQFF
16	TRBV6-6	TRBJ2-5	CASSAGTSGGVETQYF
16	TRBV7-2	TRBJ2-6	CASSLAGFSGANVLTF
15	TRBV12-3/TRBV12-4	TRBJ2-1	CASSQGTGGINEQFF
13	TRBV20-1	TRBJ2-5	CGVGTSGQETQYF
11	TRBV6-2/TRBV6-3	TRBJ2-1	CASSQGIGQFF
15	TRBV7-9	TRBJ2-1	CASSLEVSGGREQFF
13	TRBV6-2/TRBV6-3	TRBJ2-4	CASTDNLKNIQYF
15	TRBV20-1	TRBJ1-2	CSARDVTGGNYGYTF
19	TRBV7-3	TRBJ2-3	CASSSTSGGTWLRTDTQYF
12	TRBV28	TRBJ2-7	CANSWTGYEQYF
13	TRBV7-2	TRBJ2-1	CASSLKGQGQQFF
14	TRBV20-1	TRBJ1-5	CSAPSPGSNQPQHF
16	TRBV9	TRBJ1-2	CASSDTSTGAHYGYTF
16	TRBV11-2	TRBJ2-1	CASSSQAGRSPNEQFF
15	TRBV5-6	TRBJ2-3	CASSLGTGSYRAQYF
15	TRBV7-9	TRBJ2-3	CASGPGGLNTDTQYF
15	TRBV6-6	TRBJ2-7	CASSYSRTVSYEQYF
14	TRBV20-1	TRBJ2-5	CSATKTGPQETQYF
13	TRBV11-2	TRBJ2-1	CASSLMAHNEQFF
15	TRBV27	TRBJ2-5	CASSLWADAQETQYF
15	TRBV29-1	TRBJ1-2	CSASGNKQDRYGYTF
15	TRBV7-9	-	CASSLAVGRGETQYF
15	TRBV7-9	TRBJ2-1	CASSMPGAGWYEQFF
14	TRBV4-3	TRBJ2-7	CASSQDFTNGEQYF
13	TRBV6-2/TRBV6-3	TRBJ1-5	CASTAIGNQPQHF